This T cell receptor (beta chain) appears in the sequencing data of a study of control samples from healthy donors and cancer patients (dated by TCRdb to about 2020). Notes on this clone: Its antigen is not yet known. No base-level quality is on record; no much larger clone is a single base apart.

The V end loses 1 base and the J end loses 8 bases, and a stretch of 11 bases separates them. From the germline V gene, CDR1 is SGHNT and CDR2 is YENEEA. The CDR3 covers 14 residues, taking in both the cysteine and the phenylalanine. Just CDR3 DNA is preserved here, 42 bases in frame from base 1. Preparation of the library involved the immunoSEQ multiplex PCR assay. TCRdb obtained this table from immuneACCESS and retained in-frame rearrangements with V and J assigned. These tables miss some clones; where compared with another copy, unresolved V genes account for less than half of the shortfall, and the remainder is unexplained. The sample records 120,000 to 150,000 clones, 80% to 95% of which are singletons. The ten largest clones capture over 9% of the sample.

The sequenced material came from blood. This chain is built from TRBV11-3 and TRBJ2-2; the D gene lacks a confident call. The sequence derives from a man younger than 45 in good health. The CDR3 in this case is CASSLGPPSGELFF. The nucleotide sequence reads TGTGCCAGCAGCTTAGGTCCCCCCTCGGGGGAGCTGTTTTTT.